This T cell receptor (beta chain) was documented in a study of T cells in tuberculosis. Findings and limits, study-wide: Smaller alpha distances in active tuberculosis partly reflected shorter CDR3-alpha lengths.

Profiling relied on immunoSEQ multiplex PCR, and the TCRdb table lists in-frame clones only, not all of them. The sample comprises tens of thousands of clones, 92% of which are singletons, and 7% rests with the top ten. With regard to this clone: No antigen is known for it.

Germline lookup yields CDR1 SGHAT and CDR2 FQNNGV. This CDR3 spans 16 amino acids. The ends lost 5 bases at V and 2 bases at J; junction bases unmatched: 8. Time point: new active TB diagnosis, blood taken before or within 7 days of starting treatment. Positive smear microscopy and/or M. tuberculosis culture confirmed active disease. Here the sequenced sample was PBMCs, taken at tuberculosis diagnosis. The chain combines TRBV11-2 with TRBJ2-2, with 7 nucleotides matching TRBD2. This receptor was obtained from an adult with tuberculosis. Some clones in this sample may be carry-over from other donors' samples. The CDR3: CASSRSSGINTGELFF. The CDR3 DNA is TGTGCCAGCAGCCGCTCTAGCGGAATAAACACCGGGGAGCTGTTTTTT.